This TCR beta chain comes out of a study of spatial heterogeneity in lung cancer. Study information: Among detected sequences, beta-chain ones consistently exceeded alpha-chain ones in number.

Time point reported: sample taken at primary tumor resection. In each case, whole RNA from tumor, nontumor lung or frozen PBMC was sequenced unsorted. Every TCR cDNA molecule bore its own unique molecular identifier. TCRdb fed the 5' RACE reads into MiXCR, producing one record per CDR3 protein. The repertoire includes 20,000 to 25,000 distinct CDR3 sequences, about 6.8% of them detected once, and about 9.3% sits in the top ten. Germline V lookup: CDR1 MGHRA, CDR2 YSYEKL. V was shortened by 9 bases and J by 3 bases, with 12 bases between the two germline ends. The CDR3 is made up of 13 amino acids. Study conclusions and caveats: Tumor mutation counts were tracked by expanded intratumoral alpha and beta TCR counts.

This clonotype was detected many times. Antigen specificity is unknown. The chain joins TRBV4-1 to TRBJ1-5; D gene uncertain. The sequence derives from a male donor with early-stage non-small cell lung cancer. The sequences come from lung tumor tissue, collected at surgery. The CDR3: CASSLKDNQPQHF. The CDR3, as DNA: TGCGCCAGTTCTTTGAAGGACAATCAGCCCCAGCATTTT.